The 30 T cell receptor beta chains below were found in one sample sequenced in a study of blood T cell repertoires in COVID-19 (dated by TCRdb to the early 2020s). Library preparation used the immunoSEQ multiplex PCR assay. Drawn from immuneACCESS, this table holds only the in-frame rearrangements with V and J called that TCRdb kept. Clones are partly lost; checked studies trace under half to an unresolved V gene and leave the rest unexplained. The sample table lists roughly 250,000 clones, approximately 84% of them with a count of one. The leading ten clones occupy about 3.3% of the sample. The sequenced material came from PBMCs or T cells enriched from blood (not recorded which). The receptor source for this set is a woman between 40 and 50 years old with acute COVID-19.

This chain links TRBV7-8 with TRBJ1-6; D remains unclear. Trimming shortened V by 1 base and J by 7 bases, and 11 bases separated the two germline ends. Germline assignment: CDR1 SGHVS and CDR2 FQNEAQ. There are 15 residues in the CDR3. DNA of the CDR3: TGTGCCAGCAGCTTAGGCGCAGGACTGAATTCACCCCTCCACTTT. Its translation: CASSLGAGLNSPLHF.

CDR3 in amino acids: CASRSSSGRAVGELFF. Here the CDR3 DNA reads TGTGCCAGCAGGTCTTCTAGCGGGAGGGCCGTCGGGGAGCTGTTTTTT. The chain employs TRBV11-3 and TRBJ2-2, with 12 bases that match TRBD2. This CDR3 is 16 amino acids long. Germline values: CDR1 SGHNT, CDR2 YENEEA. Germline trimming cut 6 bases from V and 7 bases from J; bases unmatched to any gene: 9.

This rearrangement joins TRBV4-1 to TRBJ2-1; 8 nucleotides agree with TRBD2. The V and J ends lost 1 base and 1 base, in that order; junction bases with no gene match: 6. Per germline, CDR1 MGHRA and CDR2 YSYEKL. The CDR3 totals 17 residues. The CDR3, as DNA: TGCGCCAGCAGCCAAGCAATAGCGGGACAATCCTACAATGAGCAGTTCTTC. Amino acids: CASSQAIAGQSYNEQFF.

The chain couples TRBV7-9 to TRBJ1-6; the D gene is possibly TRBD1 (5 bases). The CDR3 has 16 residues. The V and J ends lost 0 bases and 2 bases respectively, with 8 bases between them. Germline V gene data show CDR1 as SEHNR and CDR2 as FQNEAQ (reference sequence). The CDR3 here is CASSLAQAAYNSPLHF. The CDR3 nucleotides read TGTGCCAGCAGCTTAGCACAGGCCGCCTATAATTCACCCCTCCACTTT.

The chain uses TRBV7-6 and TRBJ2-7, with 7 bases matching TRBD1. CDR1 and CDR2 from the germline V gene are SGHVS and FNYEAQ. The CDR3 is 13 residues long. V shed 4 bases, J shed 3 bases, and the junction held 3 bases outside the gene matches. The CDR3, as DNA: TGTGCCAGCAGCTCCCGGGACAGCTACGAGCAGTACTTC. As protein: CASSSRDSYEQYF.

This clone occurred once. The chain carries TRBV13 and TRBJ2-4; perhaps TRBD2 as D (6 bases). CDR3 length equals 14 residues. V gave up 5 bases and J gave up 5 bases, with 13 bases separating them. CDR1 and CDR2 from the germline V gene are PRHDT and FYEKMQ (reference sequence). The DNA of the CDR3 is TGTGCCAGCAGCCCATTGCGGGAAGAAAACATTCAGTACTTC. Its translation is CASSPLREENIQYF.

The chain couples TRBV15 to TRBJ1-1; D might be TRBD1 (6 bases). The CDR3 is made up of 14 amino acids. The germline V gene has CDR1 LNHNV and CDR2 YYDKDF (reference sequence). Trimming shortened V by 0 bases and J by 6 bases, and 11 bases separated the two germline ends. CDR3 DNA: TGTGCCACCAGCAGAGATCAAGGGGGTCCTGAAGCTTTCTTT. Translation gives CATSRDQGGPEAFF.

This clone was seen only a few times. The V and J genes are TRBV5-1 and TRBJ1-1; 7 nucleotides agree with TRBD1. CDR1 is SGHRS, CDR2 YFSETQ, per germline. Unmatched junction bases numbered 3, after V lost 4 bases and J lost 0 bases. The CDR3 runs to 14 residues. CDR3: CASSTGQVNTEAFF. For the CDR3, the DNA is TGCGCCAGCAGCACCGGACAGGTGAACACTGAAGCTTTCTTT. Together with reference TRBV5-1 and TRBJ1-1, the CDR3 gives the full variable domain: KAGVTQTPRYLIKTRGQQVTLSCSPISGHRSVSWYQQTPGQGLQFLFEYFSETQRNKGNFPGRFSGRQFSNSRSEMNVSTLELGDSALYLCASSTGQVNTEAFFGQGTRLTVV.

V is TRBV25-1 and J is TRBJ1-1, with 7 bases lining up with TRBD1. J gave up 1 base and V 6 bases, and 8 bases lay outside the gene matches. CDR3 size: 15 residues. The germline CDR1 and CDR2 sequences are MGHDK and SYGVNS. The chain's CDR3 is CASSPRQGGNTEAFF. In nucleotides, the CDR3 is TGTGCCAGCAGCCCCCGACAGGGAGGGAACACTGAAGCTTTCTTT. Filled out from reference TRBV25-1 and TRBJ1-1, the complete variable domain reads EADIYQTPRYLVIGTGKKITLECSQTMGHDKMYWYQQDPGMELHLIHYSYGVNSTEKGDLSSESTVSRIRTEHFPLTLESARPSHTSQYLCASSPRQGGNTEAFFGQGTRLTVV.

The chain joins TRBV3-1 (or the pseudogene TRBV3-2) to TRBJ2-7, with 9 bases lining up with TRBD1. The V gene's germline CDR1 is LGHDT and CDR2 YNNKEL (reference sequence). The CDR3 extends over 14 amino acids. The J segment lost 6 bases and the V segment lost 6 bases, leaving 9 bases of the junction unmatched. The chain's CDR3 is CASSPRTGVSEQYF. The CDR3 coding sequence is TGTGCCAGCAGTCCCCGGACAGGGGTATCCGAGCAGTACTTC.

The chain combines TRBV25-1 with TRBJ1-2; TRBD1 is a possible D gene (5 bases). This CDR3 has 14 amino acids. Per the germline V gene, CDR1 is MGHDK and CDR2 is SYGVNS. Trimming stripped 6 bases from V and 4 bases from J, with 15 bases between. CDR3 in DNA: TGTGCCAGCAGCTCAGGACACCCTCTCTATGGCTACACCTTC. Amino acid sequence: CASSSGHPLYGYTF.

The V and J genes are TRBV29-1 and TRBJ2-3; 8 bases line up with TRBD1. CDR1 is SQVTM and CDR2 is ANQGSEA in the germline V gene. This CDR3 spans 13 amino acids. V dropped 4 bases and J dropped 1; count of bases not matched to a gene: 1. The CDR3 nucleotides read TGCAGCGTTGTGACAGGGGGCACAGATACGCAGTATTTT. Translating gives CSVVTGGTDTQYF.

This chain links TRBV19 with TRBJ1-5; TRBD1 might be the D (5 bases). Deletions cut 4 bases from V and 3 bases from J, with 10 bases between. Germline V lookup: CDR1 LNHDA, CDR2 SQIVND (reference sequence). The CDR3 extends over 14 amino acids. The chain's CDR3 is CASSTAGNNQPQHF. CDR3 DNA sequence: TGTGCCAGTAGTACAGCAGGGAACAATCAGCCCCAGCATTTT.

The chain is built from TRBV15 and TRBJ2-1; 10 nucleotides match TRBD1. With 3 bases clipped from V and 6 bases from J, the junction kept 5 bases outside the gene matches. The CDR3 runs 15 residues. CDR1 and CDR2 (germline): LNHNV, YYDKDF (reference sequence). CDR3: CATSRGQGRVNEQFF. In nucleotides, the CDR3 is TGTGCCACCAGCAGGGGACAGGGGAGGGTCAATGAGCAGTTCTTC.

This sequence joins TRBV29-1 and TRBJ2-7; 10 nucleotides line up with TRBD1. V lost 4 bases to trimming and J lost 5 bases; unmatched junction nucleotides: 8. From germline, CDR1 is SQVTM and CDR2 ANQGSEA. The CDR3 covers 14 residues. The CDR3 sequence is CSVALGQGNNEQYF. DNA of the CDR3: TGCAGCGTTGCATTGGGACAGGGGAACAACGAGCAGTACTTC.

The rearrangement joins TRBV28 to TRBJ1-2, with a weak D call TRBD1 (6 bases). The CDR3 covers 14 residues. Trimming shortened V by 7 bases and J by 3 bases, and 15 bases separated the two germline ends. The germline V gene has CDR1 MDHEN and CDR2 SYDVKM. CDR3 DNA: TGTGCCAGCAAAACCGGGACAACCTACTATGGCTACACCTTC. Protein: CASKTGTTYYGYTF.

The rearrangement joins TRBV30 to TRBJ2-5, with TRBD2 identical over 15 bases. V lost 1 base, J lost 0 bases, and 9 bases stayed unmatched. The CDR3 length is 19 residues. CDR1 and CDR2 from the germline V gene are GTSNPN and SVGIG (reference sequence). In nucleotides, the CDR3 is TGTGCCTGGAGTGCCCCCGGACTAGCGGGAGGGAAGTACCAAGAGACCCAGTACTTC. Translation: CAWSAPGLAGGKYQETQYF.

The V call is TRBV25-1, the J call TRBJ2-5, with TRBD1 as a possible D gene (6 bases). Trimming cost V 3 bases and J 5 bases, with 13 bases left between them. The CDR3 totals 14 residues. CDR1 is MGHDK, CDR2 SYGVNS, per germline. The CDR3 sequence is CASSDRGSGETQYF. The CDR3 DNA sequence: TGTGCCAGCAGTGACAGGGGATCAGGGGAGACCCAGTACTTC.

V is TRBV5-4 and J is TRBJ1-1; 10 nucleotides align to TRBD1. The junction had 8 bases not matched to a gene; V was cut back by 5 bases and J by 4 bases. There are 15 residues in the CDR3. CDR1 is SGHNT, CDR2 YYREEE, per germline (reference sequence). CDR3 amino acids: CASSPWDRGSTEAFF. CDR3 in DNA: TGTGCCAGCAGTCCCTGGGACAGGGGTTCCACTGAAGCTTTCTTT. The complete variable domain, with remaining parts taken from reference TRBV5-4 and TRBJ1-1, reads ETGVTQSPTHLIKTRGQQVTLRCSSQSGHNTVSWYQQALGQGPQFIFQYYREEENGRGNFPPRFSGLQFPNYSSELNVNALELDDSALYLCASSPWDRGSTEAFFGQGTRLTVV.

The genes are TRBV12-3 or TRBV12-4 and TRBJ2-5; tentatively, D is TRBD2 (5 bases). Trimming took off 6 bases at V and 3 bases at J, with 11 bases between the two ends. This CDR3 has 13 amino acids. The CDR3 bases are TGTGCCAGCAGCAAGAGCGGAAAAGAGACCCAGTACTTC. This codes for CASSKSGKETQYF.

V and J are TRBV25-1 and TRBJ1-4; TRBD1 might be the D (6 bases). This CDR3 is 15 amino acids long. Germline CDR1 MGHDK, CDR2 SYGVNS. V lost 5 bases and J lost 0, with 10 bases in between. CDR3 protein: CASSKRQATNEKLFF. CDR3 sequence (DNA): TGTGCCAGCAGTAAACGACAGGCAACTAATGAAAAACTGTTTTTT.

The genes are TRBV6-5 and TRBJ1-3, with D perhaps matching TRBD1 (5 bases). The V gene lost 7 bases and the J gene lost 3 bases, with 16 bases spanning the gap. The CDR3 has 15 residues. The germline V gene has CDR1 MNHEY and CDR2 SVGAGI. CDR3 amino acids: CASKPLLGVGNTIYF. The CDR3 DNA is TGTGCCAGCAAACCACTGTTAGGGGTTGGAAACACCATATATTTT.

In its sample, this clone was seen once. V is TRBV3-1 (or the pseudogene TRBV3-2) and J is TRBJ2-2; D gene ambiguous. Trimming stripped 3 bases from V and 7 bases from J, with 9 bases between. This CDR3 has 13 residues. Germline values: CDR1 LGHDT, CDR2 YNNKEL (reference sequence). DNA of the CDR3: TGTGCCAGCAGCCATTTAGCCGTCGGGGAGCTGTTTTTT. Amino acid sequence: CASSHLAVGELFF.

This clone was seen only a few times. The CDR3 nucleotides are TGTGCCAGCTCACCGCGAGGGACTAGCGGAAATGAGCAGTTCTTC. Protein: CASSPRGTSGNEQFF. The genes are TRBV18 and TRBJ2-1, with TRBD2 matching 11 bases. Germline V lookup: CDR1 KGHSH, CDR2 LQKENI. The CDR3 consists of 15 residues. V lost 3 bases, J lost 7 bases, and 5 bases stayed unmatched.

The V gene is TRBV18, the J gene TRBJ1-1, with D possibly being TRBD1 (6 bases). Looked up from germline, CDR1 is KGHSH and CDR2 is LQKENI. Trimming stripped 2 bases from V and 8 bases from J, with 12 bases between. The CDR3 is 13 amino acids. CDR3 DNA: TGTGCCAGCTCACCAGTGGACAGTTCCGAAGCTTTCTTT. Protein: CASSPVDSSEAFF. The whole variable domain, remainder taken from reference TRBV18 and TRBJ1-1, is NAGVMQNPRHLVRRRGQEARLRCSPMKGHSHVYWYRQLPEEGLKFMVYLQKENIIDESGMPKERFSAEFPKEGPSILRIQQVVRGDSAAYFCASSPVDSSEAFFGQGTRLTVV.

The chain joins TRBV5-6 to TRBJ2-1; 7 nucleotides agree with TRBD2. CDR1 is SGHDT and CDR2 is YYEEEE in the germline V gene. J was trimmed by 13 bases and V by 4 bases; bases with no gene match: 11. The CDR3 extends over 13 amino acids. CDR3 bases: TGTGCCAGCAGCACCGGGACTACCTCTACCCAGTTCTTC. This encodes CASSTGTTSTQFF.

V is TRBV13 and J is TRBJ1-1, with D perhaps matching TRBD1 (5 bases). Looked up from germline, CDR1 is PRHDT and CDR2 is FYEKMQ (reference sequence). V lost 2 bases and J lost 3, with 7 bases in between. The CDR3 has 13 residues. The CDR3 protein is CASSLKTDTEAFF. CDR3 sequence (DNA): TGTGCCAGCAGCTTAAAGACAGACACTGAAGCTTTCTTT.

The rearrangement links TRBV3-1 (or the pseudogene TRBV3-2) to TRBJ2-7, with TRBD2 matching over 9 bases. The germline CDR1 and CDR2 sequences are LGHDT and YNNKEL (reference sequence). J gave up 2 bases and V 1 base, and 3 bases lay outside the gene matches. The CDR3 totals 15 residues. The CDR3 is CASSQGPSGTYEQYF. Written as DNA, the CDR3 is TGTGCCAGCAGCCAAGGGCCTAGCGGGACCTACGAGCAGTACTTC.

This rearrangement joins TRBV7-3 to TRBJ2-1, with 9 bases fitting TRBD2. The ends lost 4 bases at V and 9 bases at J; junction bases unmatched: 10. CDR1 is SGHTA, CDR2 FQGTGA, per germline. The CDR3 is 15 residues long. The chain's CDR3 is CASSSIAGDRGEQFF. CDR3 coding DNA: TGTGCCAGCAGCTCGATAGCGGGAGACCGGGGTGAGCAGTTCTTC.

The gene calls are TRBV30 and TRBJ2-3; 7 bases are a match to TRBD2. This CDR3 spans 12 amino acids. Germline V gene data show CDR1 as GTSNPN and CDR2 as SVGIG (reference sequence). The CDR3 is CGMGRGADTQYF. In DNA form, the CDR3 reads TGTGGCATGGGGAGGGGCGCAGATACGCAGTATTTT.